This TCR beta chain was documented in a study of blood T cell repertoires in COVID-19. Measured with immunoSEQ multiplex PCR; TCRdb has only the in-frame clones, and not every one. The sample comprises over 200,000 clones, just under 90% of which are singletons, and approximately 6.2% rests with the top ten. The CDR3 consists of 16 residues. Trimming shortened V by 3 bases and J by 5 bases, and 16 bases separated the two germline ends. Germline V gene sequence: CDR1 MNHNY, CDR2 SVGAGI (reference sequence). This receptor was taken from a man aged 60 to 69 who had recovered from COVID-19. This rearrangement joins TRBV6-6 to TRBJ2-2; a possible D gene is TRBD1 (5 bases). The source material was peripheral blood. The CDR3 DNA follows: TGTGCCAGCAGTTATTCCCACCTGGGGCAAACCGGGGAGCTGTTTTTT. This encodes CASSYSHLGQTGELFF.